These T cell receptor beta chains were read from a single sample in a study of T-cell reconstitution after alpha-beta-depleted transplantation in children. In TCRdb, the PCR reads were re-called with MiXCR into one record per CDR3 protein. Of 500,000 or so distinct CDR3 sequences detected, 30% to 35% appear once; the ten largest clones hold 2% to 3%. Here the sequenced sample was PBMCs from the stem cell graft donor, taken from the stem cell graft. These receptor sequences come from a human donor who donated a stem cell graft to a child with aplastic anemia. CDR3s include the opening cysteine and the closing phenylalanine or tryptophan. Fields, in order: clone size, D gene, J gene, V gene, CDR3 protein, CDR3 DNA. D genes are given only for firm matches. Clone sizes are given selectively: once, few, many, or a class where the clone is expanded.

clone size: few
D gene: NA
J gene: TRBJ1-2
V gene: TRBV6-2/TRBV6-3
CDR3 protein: CASSYSRSGGYGYTF
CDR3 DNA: TGTGCCAGCAGTTACTCCAGATCGGGAGGCTATGGCTACACCTTC

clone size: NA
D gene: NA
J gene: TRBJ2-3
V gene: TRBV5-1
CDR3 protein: CASSLAGGGPGTKADTQYF
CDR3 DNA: TGCGCCAGCAGCTTGGCAGGCGGAGGGCCGGGGACGAAGGCAGATACGCAGTATTTT

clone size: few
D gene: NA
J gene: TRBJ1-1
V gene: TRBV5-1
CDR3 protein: CASSSTGFNTEAFF
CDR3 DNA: TGCGCCAGCAGCTCGACAGGTTTTAACACTGAAGCTTTCTTT

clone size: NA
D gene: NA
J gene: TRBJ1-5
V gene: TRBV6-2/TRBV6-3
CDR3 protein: CASSYSKRGSNQPQHF
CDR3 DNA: TGTGCCAGCAGTTACTCGAAACGGGGGAGCAATCAGCCCCAGCATTTT

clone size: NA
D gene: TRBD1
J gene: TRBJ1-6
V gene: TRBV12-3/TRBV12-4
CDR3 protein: CASSVDRGHGNSPLHF
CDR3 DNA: TGTGCCAGCAGTGTGGACAGGGGGCACGGTAATTCACCCCTCCACTTT

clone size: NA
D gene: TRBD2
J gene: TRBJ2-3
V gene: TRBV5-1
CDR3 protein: CASSLAGASGADTQYF
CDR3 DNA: TGCGCCAGCAGCTTGGCCGGGGCTAGCGGAGCAGATACGCAGTATTTT

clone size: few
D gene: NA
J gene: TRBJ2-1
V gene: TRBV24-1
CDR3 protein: CATSERAPGYEQFF
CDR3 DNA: TGTGCCACCAGTGAGCGGGCCCCCGGCTATGAGCAGTTCTTC

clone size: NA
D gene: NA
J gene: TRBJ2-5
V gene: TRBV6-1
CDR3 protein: CATDNLGGGKETQYF
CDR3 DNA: TGTGCCACTGACAACCTAGGGGGAGGGAAAGAGACCCAGTACTTC

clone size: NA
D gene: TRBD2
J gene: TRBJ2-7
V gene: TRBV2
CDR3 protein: CASSRTSGRDEQYF
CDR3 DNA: TGTGCCAGCAGTAGGACTAGCGGGAGAGACGAGCAGTACTTC

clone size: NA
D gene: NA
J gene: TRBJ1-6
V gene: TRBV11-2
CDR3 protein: CASSFPNSPLHF
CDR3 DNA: TGTGCCAGCAGCTTTCCGAATTCACCCCTCCACTTT

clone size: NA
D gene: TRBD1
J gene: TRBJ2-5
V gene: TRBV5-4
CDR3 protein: CASSLGAGTGVEETQYF
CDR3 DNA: TGTGCCAGCAGCCTGGGAGCCGGGACAGGGGTTGAAGAGACCCAGTACTTC

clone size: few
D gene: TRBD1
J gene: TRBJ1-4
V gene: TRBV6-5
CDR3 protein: CASSHYGTATNEKLFF
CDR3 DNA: TGTGCCAGCAGTCACTATGGGACAGCAACTAATGAAAAACTGTTTTTT

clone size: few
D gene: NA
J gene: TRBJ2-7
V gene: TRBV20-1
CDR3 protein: CSARDADPYEQYF
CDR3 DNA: TGCAGTGCTAGAGATGCGGACCCCTACGAGCAGTACTTC

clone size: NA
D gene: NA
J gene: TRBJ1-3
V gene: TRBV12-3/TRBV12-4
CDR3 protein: CASSFVAGNTIYF
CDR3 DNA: TGTGCCAGCAGTTTCGTAGCGGGAAACACCATATATTTT

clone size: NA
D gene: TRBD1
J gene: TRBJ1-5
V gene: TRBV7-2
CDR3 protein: CASSLGQGRGGRQPQHF
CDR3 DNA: TGTGCCAGCAGCTTAGGACAGGGTAGGGGGGGAAGACAGCCCCAGCATTTT

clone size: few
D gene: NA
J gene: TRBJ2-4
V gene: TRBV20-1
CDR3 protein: CSASPGRDGVLDIQYF
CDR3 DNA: TGCAGTGCCTCCCCGGGGCGGGATGGGGTTTTAGACATTCAGTACTTC

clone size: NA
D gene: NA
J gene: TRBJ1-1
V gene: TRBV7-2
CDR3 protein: CASRGDNWNTEAFF
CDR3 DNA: TGTGCCAGCAGGGGGGACAACTGGAACACTGAAGCTTTCTTT

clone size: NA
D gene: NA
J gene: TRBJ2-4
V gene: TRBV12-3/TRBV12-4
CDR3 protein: CASSLARQRAKNIQYF
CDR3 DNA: TGTGCCAGCAGTTTAGCGCGGCAAAGAGCCAAAAACATTCAGTACTTC

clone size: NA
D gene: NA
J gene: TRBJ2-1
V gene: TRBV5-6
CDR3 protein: CASSLASGAINEQFF
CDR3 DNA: TGTGCCAGCAGCTTGGCTTCGGGAGCGATCAATGAGCAGTTCTTC

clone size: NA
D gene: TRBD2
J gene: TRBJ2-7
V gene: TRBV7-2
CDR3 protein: CASSFPLAGGGEQYF
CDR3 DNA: TGTGCCAGCAGCTTCCCGCTAGCGGGAGGGGGTGAGCAGTACTTC

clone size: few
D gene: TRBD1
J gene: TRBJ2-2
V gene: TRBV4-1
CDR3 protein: CASSYGQGSTGELFF
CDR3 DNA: TGCGCCAGCAGCTACGGACAGGGGAGCACCGGGGAGCTGTTTTTT

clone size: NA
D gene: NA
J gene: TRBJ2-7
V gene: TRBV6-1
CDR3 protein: CASGGRSGHEQYF
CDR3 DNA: TGTGCCAGCGGAGGACGGTCCGGCCACGAGCAGTACTTC

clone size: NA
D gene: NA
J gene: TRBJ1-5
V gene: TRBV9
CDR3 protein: CASSVGLGSNQPQHF
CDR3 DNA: TGTGCCAGCAGCGTAGGGCTGGGTAGCAATCAGCCCCAGCATTTT

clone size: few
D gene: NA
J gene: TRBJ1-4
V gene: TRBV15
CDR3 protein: CATSRDRQTNEKLFF
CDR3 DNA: TGTGCCACCAGCAGAGATAGGCAGACTAATGAAAAACTGTTTTTT